This T cell receptor (beta chain) appears in the sequencing data of a study of T-cell reconstitution after alpha-beta-depleted transplantation in children. CDR3 size: 14 residues. V was clipped by 6 bases and J by 2 bases; unmatched bases: 7. CDR1 is GTSNPN and CDR2 is SVGIG in the germline V gene (reference sequence). Preparation of the TCRbeta library used unique molecular identifiers. TCRdb itself ran the PCR reads through MiXCR, one entry per CDR3 protein. In the table there are about 610,000 distinct CDR3 sequences, roughly a tenth of which are singletons. This clonotype was counted many times. The TCR was taken from a human donor who donated a stem cell graft to a child with acute myeloid leukemia. The specimen was PBMCs from the stem cell graft donor, collected from the stem cell graft. V usage is TRBV30 and J usage is TRBJ2-1; 7 bases map to TRBD1. The CDR3 reads CACHRDSTYNEQFF. The CDR3 region has the DNA TGTGCCTGTCACCGGGACAGTACCTACAATGAGCAGTTCTTC.